This T cell receptor beta chain was found in a study of human T cells and chemical hapten exposure (dated by TCRdb to the early 2020s). The study in broad terms: For sensitization, 2% DPC in acetone was applied to an approximately 2 cm by approximately 2 cm area of upper inner arm skin. Peripheral blood TCR repertoire changes were tracked in vivo in alopecia patients during primary and secondary sensitization to the hapten diphenylcyclopropenone (DPC). Most of the patients in the cohort were female, and the cohort covered alopecia areata with under or over 50% scalp involvement, alopecia totalis and alopecia universalis. Blood samples were taken from patients before sensitization (week 0) and at 2, 6 and about 24 weeks after DPC sensitization. Libraries were pooled for sequencing, and variation in per-sample TCR yields was attributed mainly to small differences in library volumes within the pool. Around 30 alopecia patients provided blood for TCR sequencing at one to four time points (pre-sensitization, 2, 6 and 24 weeks). Weekly therapeutic DPC doses were additionally applied to the scalp of patients throughout the roughly 26-week study period. Patch testing on the upper back used Finn chambers containing 0.01% DPC, with scoring done after 6 days according to International Contact Dermatitis Research Group standards. The investigation overall reported the following: The number of PT1 expanded TCRs positively correlated with patch test score, significant at thresholds 8, 16 and 32 but not 4. Repeated subsampling changed both the strength of the expansion versus patch-test correlation and the threshold at which that correlation became significant. Compared with pre-sensitization or healthy control sets, expanded TCRs formed significantly more large CDR3 similarity clusters, which is consistent with antigen-driven responses. Because all patients had alopecia, a presumed autoimmune disease, the immune response of the patients might differ from that of healthy individuals. DPC sensitization did not change how many TCRs were above 1 in 1000 frequency, and no evidence was found of alterations in global repertoire structure.

The time point tag for this specimen amounts to: pre-sensitization, week 0. Sample treatment or condition, as interpreted from the label and publication: therapeutic diphenylcyclopropenone sensitization with weekly scalp DPC. Blood at each patch-test visit was drawn before the patch test was applied. Eligible patients were aged 18 to 70, diagnosed with alopecia, deemed suitable for DPC therapy, and excluded if pregnant. Total RNA was extracted from unfractionated whole blood that had been collected in Tempus Blood RNA tubes. The germline V and J ends show losses of 4 bases and 0 bases respectively, and no gene match explains 8 bases of the junction. From the germline V gene, CDR1 is MGHDK and CDR2 is SYGVNS. The CDR3 starts with the cysteine, ends with the phenylalanine, and has 18 residues. The DNA shown is the 54-base CDR3, in frame from base 1. The library was produced with RACE. The listed sequencing device is NextSeq 500. During library preparation, unique molecular identifiers were attached to individual cDNA molecules so that TCRs could be counted quantitatively and reproducibly. Both TCR alpha and TCR beta chains were sequenced from each blood RNA sample. The study's processing was this. Samples had a median of approximately 96,000 TCRs, with a range from about 23,224 to 700,000. V, J and CDR3 annotation of the TCR reads was performed with the Decombinator software suite. For PS versus PT1 abundance plots, all samples were subsampled to the same number of TCRs (28,000). Expanded TCRs were defined as absent before sensitization and observed at least eight times at the 2-week time point. Through fastp at Q25 and MiXCR, TCRdb rebuilt clones from the public reads, retaining in-frame beta chains. Each entry is one CDR3 protein sequence, shown with its most common DNA and genes. The V and J calls were not made by the authors but by TCRdb's processing. Present in this sample are more than 300,000 distinct CDR3 sequences, roughly 6% of which were seen just once. The ten largest clones represent around 8.8% of the sample.

This clonotype appeared a few times. Its antigen is currently not known. Base qualities were left out, and no much larger clone turns up one base away. The chain links TRBV25-1 with TRBJ1-6; the central 8 bases match TRBD1. The input for sequencing was whole blood, taken in connection with sensitization to the hapten diphenylcyclopropenone (DPC). This TCR was recovered from a woman under 30 with alopecia areata. Some clones in this sample may be carry-over from other donors' samples. The CDR3 is CASSGEGQADSYNSPLHF. Read as DNA, the sequence is TGTGCCAGCAGTGGCGAGGGACAGGCAGACTCCTATAATTCACCCCTCCACTTT. The CDR3 plus the reference TRBV25-1 and TRBJ1-6 genes for the other parts give the full variable domain: EADIYQTPRYLVIGTGKKITLECSQTMGHDKMYWYQQDPGMELHLIHYSYGVNSTEKGDLSSESTVSRIRTEHFPLTLESARPSHTSQYLCASSGEGQADSYNSPLHFGNGTRLTVT.